This TCR beta chain is drawn from a study of cytomegalovirus exposure and HLA in healthy donors. Overall study findings and caveats: Reports described diagnosis of cytomegalovirus status by the classifier as highly specific and sensitive.

Regarding this clone: Its antigen remains unidentified.

In the PCR, 60 Vbeta and 13 Jbeta primers were used. TCRdb's copy holds only in-frame clones and misses some; the assay was immunoSEQ multiplex PCR. The top ten hold 2% to 3% of the sample, which has about 130,000 clones, around 84% seen once. This CDR3 has 16 residues. The germline V and J ends were trimmed by 0 bases and 9 bases, with 17 bases remaining between them. Germline V gene lookup returns CDR1 LGHNA and CDR2 YNFKEQ. The sequence was collected from a man aged 50 or older in good health and CMV-seronegative. The V gene is TRBV4-2, the J gene TRBJ2-2; maybe TRBD2 (7 bases). The source material was PBMCs. The DNA of the CDR3 is TGTGCCAGCAGCCAAGAGAGGGGGGGGGTCTTAAGGGAGCTGTTTTTT. This gives the protein CASSQERGGVLRELFF.